The 24 T cell receptor beta chains below come from one sample, sequenced in a study of cytomegalovirus exposure and HLA in healthy donors (dated by TCRdb to between 2016 and 2019). The library was prepared using the immunoSEQ multiplex PCR assay. For the multiplex PCR, a mixture combining 60 forward primers for TCR Vbeta segments and 13 reverse primers for TCR Jbeta segments was used. The table comes from immuneACCESS by way of TCRdb, which keeps in-frame sequences with V and J called. Part of the clones is missing from these tables; in studies checked, under half for an unresolved V gene and the rest for unknown reasons. The record for this sample contains over 120,000 clones. The ten largest clonotypes hold approximately 1% of the sample. The sample taken for sequencing was PBMCs. The source of these receptors is a male donor in good health and CMV-seronegative.

The chain employs TRBV28 and TRBJ1-6; D not certain. There are 16 residues in the CDR3. The V end was cut by 5 bases, the J end by 6 bases, with 17 bases between. Germline V lookup: CDR1 MDHEN, CDR2 SYDVKM. In DNA form, the CDR3 reads TGTGCCAGCAGTCGCAGTGAGGGCTCGGGTAATTCACCCCTCCACTTT. Protein product: CASSRSEGSGNSPLHF.

CDR3 sequence reads: CASRGTSGVEEQYF. In DNA form, the CDR3 reads TGTGCCAGCAGGGGGACTAGCGGGGTGGAGGAGCAGTACTTC. The chain is built from TRBV6-6 and TRBJ2-7, with 13 bases fitting TRBD2. V lost 6 bases, J lost 7 bases, and 6 bases stayed unmatched. This CDR3 comprises 14 residues. The germline V gene has CDR1 MNHNY and CDR2 SVGAGI (reference sequence).

V is TRBV5-1 and J is TRBJ2-7; no firm D call. CDR3 length: 12 amino acids. V lost 2 bases and J 0 bases, leaving 3 bases between the germline ends. Germline CDR1 SGHRS, CDR2 YFSETQ. The CDR3 protein is CASSFSSYEQYF. The CDR3 DNA reads as TGCGCCAGCAGCTTTAGCTCCTACGAGCAGTACTTC.

The rearrangement joins TRBV5-1 to TRBJ2-1; D possibly corresponds to TRBD1 (5 bases). The CDR3 runs to 16 residues. Trimming cost V 2 bases and J 6 bases, with 18 bases left between them. CDR1 is SGHRS, CDR2 YFSETQ, per germline. Here the CDR3 DNA reads TGCGCCAGCAGCTTAACGAGGACACCAGGACGCAATGAGCAGTTCTTC. Translating it yields CASSLTRTPGRNEQFF.

Concerning this clone: Distinct nucleotide sequences in the sample also encode this CDR3. The V gene is TRBV15, the J gene TRBJ1-2; TRBD1 is a possible D gene (5 bases). CDR3 length: 12 amino acids. V lost 0 bases and J 12 bases, leaving 11 bases between the germline ends. The V gene's germline CDR1 is LNHNV and CDR2 YYDKDF (reference sequence). The CDR3 loop is CATSREGLRDTF. In nucleotides, the CDR3 is TGTGCCACCAGCAGAGAGGGGCTTCGGGACACCTTC.

V and J are TRBV18 and TRBJ1-1; the D gene is possibly TRBD1 (5 bases). The germline V gene encodes CDR1 KGHSH and CDR2 LQKENI. Trimming took off 3 bases at V and 5 bases at J, with 16 bases between the two ends. This CDR3 spans 15 amino acids. CDR3 bases: TGTGCCAGCTCACCGCAAAACGGACAAAGGACTGAAGCTTTCTTT. Its protein is CASSPQNGQRTEAFF.

The chain links TRBV5-5 to TRBJ1-1; D unclear. V was pared by 5 bases and J by 4 bases, with 15 bases between. The germline CDR1 and CDR2 sequences are SGHKS and YYEKEE (reference sequence). The CDR3 extends over 14 amino acids. The CDR3 nucleotides read TGTGCCAGCAGATCACCTGTGGGAGTCACTGAAGCTTTCTTT. Its translation is CASRSPVGVTEAFF.

The chain links TRBV19 to TRBJ1-5, with D unresolved. Trimming removed 2 bases from V and 3 bases from J, with 8 bases in between. CDR3 length: 14 residues. The germline gives CDR1 LNHDA, CDR2 SQIVND (reference sequence). CDR3 in amino acids: CASSIYSNNQPQHF. The CDR3 DNA sequence: TGTGCCAGTAGTATATACAGCAACAATCAGCCCCAGCATTTT.

The gene calls are TRBV7-9 and TRBJ2-1; D is perhaps TRBD1 (6 bases). The CDR3 has 15 amino acids. The germline V gene encodes CDR1 SEHNR and CDR2 FQNEAQ (reference sequence). V was clipped by 3 bases and J by 3 bases, with 12 bases between them. Written as DNA, the CDR3 is TGTGCCAGCAGCTTCACACAGGGCCTCTACAATGAGCAGTTCTTC. It is translated as CASSFTQGLYNEQFF.

The genes are TRBV19 and TRBJ2-7; tentatively, D is TRBD1 (5 bases). V was shortened by 4 bases and J by 5 bases, with 18 bases between the two germline ends. The CDR3 is 15 residues long. CDR1 and CDR2 from the germline V gene are LNHDA and SQIVND (reference sequence). The CDR3 protein is CASSTDSNGFNEQYF. In DNA form, the CDR3 reads TGTGCCAGTAGTACTGACAGCAATGGGTTCAACGAGCAGTACTTC. The variable domain in full, completed from reference TRBV19 and TRBJ2-7, reads DGGITQSPKYLFRKEGQNVTLSCEQNLNHDAMYWYRQDPGQGLRLIYYSQIVNDFQKGDIAEGYSVSREKKESFPLTVTSAQKNPTAFYLCASSTDSNGFNEQYFGPGTRLTVT.

This sequence joins TRBV6-5 and TRBJ1-6, with TRBD1 as a possible D gene (5 bases). Per the germline V gene, CDR1 is MNHEY and CDR2 is SVGAGI. The CDR3 length is 14 residues. V was clipped by 3 bases and J by 7 bases, with 10 bases between them. The CDR3 sequence: CASSYLRQNSPLHF. As DNA, the CDR3 is TGTGCCAGCAGTTATTTACGACAGAATTCACCCCTCCACTTT.

The J gene is TRBJ1-1, the V gene TRBV5-1; a weak D match, TRBD1 (6 bases). The CDR3 loop spans 13 amino acids. CDR1 SGHRS and CDR2 YFSETQ come from the germline V gene. V lost 4 bases, J lost 4 bases, and 11 bases lay in between. CDR3: CASSARGITEAFF. CDR3 DNA sequence: TGCGCCAGCAGCGCTAGGGGGATCACTGAAGCTTTCTTT.

The V and J genes are TRBV18 and TRBJ2-3; 7 positions match TRBD2. J gave up 5 bases and V 3 bases, and 5 bases lay outside the gene matches. The CDR3 has 14 residues. Germline V CDR1 and CDR2: KGHSH, LQKENI. CDR3 in DNA: TGTGCCAGCTCACCCCCAGGGAGGGGAGATACGCAGTATTTT. This translates into CASSPPGRGDTQYF.

The V gene is TRBV7-2, the J gene TRBJ2-1, with D tentatively TRBD2 (6 bases). The germline V gene encodes CDR1 SGHTA and CDR2 FQGNSA. V was cut by 5 bases and J by 0 bases, with 11 bases left in between. The CDR3 length is 15 residues. CDR3: CASSGGINSYNEQFF. DNA for the CDR3: TGTGCCAGCAGCGGGGGGATTAACTCCTACAATGAGCAGTTCTTC.

The chain links TRBV19 to TRBJ1-2; no firm D call. The CDR3 covers 12 residues. Between the trimmed V and J ends, which lost 6 bases and 7 bases, there was a span of 12 bases. Germline-derived CDR1 and CDR2 are LNHDA and SQIVND (reference sequence). CDR3: CASRFIAGGYTF. Written as DNA, the CDR3 is TGTGCCAGTAGGTTCATCGCGGGTGGCTACACCTTC.

V is TRBV6-5 and J is TRBJ1-2; TRBD1 agrees at 9 bases. V was clipped by 6 bases and J by 1 base; unmatched bases: 3. The CDR3 totals 14 residues. From germline, CDR1 is MNHEY and CDR2 SVGAGI. The CDR3: CASRQDRGNYGYTF. CDR3 bases: TGTGCCAGCAGGCAGGACAGGGGTAACTATGGCTACACCTTC.

The chain recombines TRBV6-5 with TRBJ2-7; D gene ambiguous. The CDR3 spans 15 residues. The V end lost 7 bases, the J end lost 0 bases, and 16 bases lay between the germline ends. CDR1 is MNHEY, CDR2 SVGAGI, per germline. The CDR3, as DNA: TGTGCCAGCATTTCGTTAGCTGGTTTCTCCTACGAGCAGTACTTC. It yields the protein CASISLAGFSYEQYF.

The V call is TRBV7-9, the J call TRBJ1-1; TRBD1 agrees at 7 bases. V lost 1 base and J lost 2; bases outside the gene matches: 4. The CDR3 has 15 residues. CDR1 SEHNR and CDR2 FQNEAQ come from the germline V gene (reference sequence). CDR3 in amino acids: CASSLDWDRNTEAFF. In nucleotides, the CDR3 is TGTGCCAGCAGCTTAGACTGGGACAGAAACACTGAAGCTTTCTTT.

The V call is TRBV11-2, the J call TRBJ2-1; 9 bases fit TRBD2. This CDR3 is 15 amino acids long. With 5 bases clipped from V and 8 bases from J, the junction kept 10 bases outside the gene matches. The V gene's germline CDR1 is SGHAT and CDR2 FQNNGV. The CDR3 sequence: CASSRGAGGPYEQFF. Written as DNA, the CDR3 is TGTGCCAGCAGCCGTGGGGCGGGAGGGCCTTATGAGCAGTTCTTC.

The rearrangement joins TRBV15 to TRBJ2-5, with D hard to call. V was cut by 1 base and J by 4 bases, with 4 bases left in between. The length of the CDR3 is 12 residues. Germline values: CDR1 LNHNV, CDR2 YYDKDF (reference sequence). CDR3 amino acids: CATSRVRETQYF. The CDR3 DNA reads TGTGCCACCAGCAGAGTGCGAGAGACCCAGTACTTC.

The V and J genes are TRBV29-1 and TRBJ1-2; TRBD1 is a possible D gene (5 bases). The CDR3 has 16 amino acids. The germline gives CDR1 SQVTM, CDR2 ANQGSEA. V lost 4 bases and J lost 8, with 26 bases in between. The CDR3 nucleotides read TGCAGCGTTGCGGGTCTAGTGTTGGGGGGAGGGAGCGGCTACACCTTC. This translates into CSVAGLVLGGGSGYTF.

The rearrangement joins TRBV28 to TRBJ1-1; 8 nucleotides match TRBD1. This CDR3 comprises 14 residues. With 5 bases clipped from V and 6 bases from J, the junction kept 8 bases outside the gene matches. CDR1 is MDHEN and CDR2 is SYDVKM in the germline V gene. The CDR3 is CASSEAGGSAEAFF. Here the CDR3 DNA reads TGTGCCAGCAGTGAAGCAGGGGGCTCCGCTGAAGCTTTCTTT.

The V call is TRBV5-1, the J call TRBJ2-5; 7 bases agree with TRBD1. The V segment lost 2 bases and the J segment 5 bases; nucleotides outside the gene matches: 3. This CDR3 region has 13 residues. The germline V gene encodes CDR1 SGHRS and CDR2 YFSETQ. CDR3 nucleotides: TGCGCCAGCAGCTTACAGGGGAGTGAGACCCAGTACTTC. Protein product: CASSLQGSETQYF.

CDR3 sequence: CASHLPGQGGPEAFF. Here the CDR3 DNA reads TGTGCCAGCCACCTGCCGGGACAGGGAGGGCCTGAAGCTTTCTTT. This chain joins TRBV6-6 and TRBJ1-1, with 9 bases fitting TRBD1. The CDR3 has 15 amino acids. The V gene's germline CDR1 is MNHNY and CDR2 SVGAGI (reference sequence). After removal of 8 bases from V and 6 bases from J, the junction contained 13 bases not matched to a gene.